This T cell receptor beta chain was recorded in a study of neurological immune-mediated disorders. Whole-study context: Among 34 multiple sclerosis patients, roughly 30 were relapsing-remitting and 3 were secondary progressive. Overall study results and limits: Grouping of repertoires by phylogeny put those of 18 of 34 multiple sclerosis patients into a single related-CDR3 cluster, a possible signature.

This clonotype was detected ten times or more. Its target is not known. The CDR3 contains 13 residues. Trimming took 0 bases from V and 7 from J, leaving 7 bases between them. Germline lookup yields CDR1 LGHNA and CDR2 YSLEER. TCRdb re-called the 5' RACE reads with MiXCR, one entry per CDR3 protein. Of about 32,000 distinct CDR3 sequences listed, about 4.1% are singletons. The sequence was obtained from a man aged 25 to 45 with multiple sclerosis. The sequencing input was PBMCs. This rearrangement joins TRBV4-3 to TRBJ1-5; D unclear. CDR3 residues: CASSQERGQPQHF. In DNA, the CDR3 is TGCGCCAGCAGCCAAGAGCGTGGACAGCCCCAGCATTTT.